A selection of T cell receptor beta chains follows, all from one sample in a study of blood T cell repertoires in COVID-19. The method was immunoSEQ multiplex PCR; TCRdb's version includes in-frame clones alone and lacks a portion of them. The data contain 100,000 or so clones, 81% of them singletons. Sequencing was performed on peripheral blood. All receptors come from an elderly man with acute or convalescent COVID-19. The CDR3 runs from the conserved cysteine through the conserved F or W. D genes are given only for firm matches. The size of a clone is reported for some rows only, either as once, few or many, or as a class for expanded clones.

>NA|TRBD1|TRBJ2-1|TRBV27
TGTGCCAGCAGTTTACTAGCCAGGGGGAATGAGCAGTTCTTC
CASSLLARGNEQFF
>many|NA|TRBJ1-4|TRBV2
TGTGCCAGCAGTAAGGGAGGGGCAGTCCCAGAAAAACTGTTTTTT
CASSKGGAVPEKLFF
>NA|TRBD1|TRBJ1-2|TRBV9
TGTGCCAGCAGCGTGGGACAGGGGAACTATGGCTACACCTTC
CASSVGQGNYGYTF
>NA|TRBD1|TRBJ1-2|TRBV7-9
TGTGCCAGCAGCTCGGGACAGGGGGCGGGAAACTATGGCTACACCTTC
CASSSGQGAGNYGYTF
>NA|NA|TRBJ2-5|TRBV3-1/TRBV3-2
TGTGCCAGCAGCCACGGATGGGGCGATGAGACCCAGTACTTC
CASSHGWGDETQYF
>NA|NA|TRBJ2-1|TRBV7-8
TGTGCCAGCAGCTCCAATAGCATTAATGAGCAGTTCTTC
CASSSNSINEQFF
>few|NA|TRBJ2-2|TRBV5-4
TGTGCCAGCAGCTTGGCCGGTGGTCGGGGTGGCGGGGAGCTGTTTTTT
CASSLAGGRGGGELFF
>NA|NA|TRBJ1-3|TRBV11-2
TGTGCCAGCAGTCCTATGGGACTCTCTGGAAACACCATATATTTT
CASSPMGLSGNTIYF
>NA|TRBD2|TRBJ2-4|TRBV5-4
TGTGCCAGCAGCTTGGGGGGGACTAGTAAAAACATTCAGTACTTC
CASSLGGTSKNIQYF
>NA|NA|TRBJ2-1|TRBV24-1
TGTGCCACCAGTGACCCGGGACACACAGACAATGAGCAGTTCTTC
CATSDPGHTDNEQFF
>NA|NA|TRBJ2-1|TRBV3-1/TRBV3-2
TGTGCCAGCAGCCAAGATGGCAGGGCGGAGCAGTTCTTC
CASSQDGRAEQFF
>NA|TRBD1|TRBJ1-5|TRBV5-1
TGCGCCAGCAGCTTGGGGGACAGTCATCAGCCCCAGCATTTT
CASSLGDSHQPQHF
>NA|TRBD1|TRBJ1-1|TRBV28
TGTGCCAGCACCACCTCAGGGACAGGGGGCTTGAACACTGAAGCTTTCTTT
CASTTSGTGGLNTEAFF
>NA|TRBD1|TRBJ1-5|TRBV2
TGTGCCAGCAGTGGGACAGGGGTAGAGCCCCAGCATTTT
CASSGTGVEPQHF